The 26 T cell receptor beta chains below all came from one sample that was sequenced in a study of radiotherapy plus CTLA-4 blockade in lung cancer. Profiling relied on immunoSEQ multiplex PCR, and the TCRdb table lists in-frame clones only, not all of them. The table records about 73,000 clones, around 86% of them present only once. The input for sequencing was peripheral blood, taken from a patient treated with radiotherapy plus ipilimumab. These TCRs come from a human donor with non-small cell lung cancer that progressed on radiotherapy plus ipilimumab.

CDR3 in amino acids: CASSAEGPNTEAFF. The CDR3 nucleotides read TGTGCCAGTAGTGCCGAGGGTCCGAACACTGAAGCTTTCTTT. The chain employs TRBV19 and TRBJ1-1, with D unresolved. There are 14 residues in the CDR3. The germline V and J ends were trimmed by 5 bases and 1 base, with 11 bases remaining between them. Germline V lookup: CDR1 LNHDA, CDR2 SQIVND (reference sequence). Combining the CDR3 with reference TRBV19 and TRBJ1-1 gives the whole variable domain DGGITQSPKYLFRKEGQNVTLSCEQNLNHDAMYWYRQDPGQGLRLIYYSQIVNDFQKGDIAEGYSVSREKKESFPLTVTSAQKNPTAFYLCASSAEGPNTEAFFGQGTRLTVV.

The chain links TRBV2 to TRBJ2-2, with D unresolved. Trimming left V 0 bases short and J 8 bases short, with 13 bases between. CDR1 is SNHLY, CDR2 FYNNEI, per germline. The CDR3 extends over 15 amino acids. The CDR3 DNA follows: TGTGCCAGCAGTGAAGCGCTCTTGAGGTCGGGGGAGCTGTTTTTT. As protein: CASSEALLRSGELFF.

The chain is built from TRBV6-5 and TRBJ2-7, with D possibly TRBD1 on 6 matching bases. Germline lookup yields CDR1 MNHEY and CDR2 SVGAGI. This CDR3 spans 13 amino acids. Trimming took off 8 bases at V and 3 bases at J, with 14 bases between the two ends. The CDR3, as DNA: TGTGCCAGCCGGAGACAACAGGGCTACGAGCAGTACGTC. It is translated as CASRRQQGYEQYV.

The chain employs TRBV2 and TRBJ2-5, with a tentative D call TRBD1 (6 bases). Germline V CDR1 and CDR2: SNHLY, FYNNEI. The CDR3 extends over 13 amino acids. With 6 bases removed from V and 5 bases from J, the gap between germline ends came to 13 bases. CDR3 loop: CASRQGSAETQYF. The CDR3 coding sequence is TGTGCCAGCAGGCAGGGGAGTGCTGAGACCCAGTACTTC.

The gene calls are TRBV28 and TRBJ1-2; the D is unclear. The CDR3 is 14 residues long. CDR1 is MDHEN and CDR2 is SYDVKM in the germline V gene. V was shortened by 6 bases and J by 1 base, with 12 bases between the two germline ends. The CDR3 nucleotides read TGTGCCAGCAGCAGCTGGGGAGGTAACTATGGCTACACCTTC. Residues: CASSSWGGNYGYTF.

J is TRBJ1-4 and V is TRBV6-5; D possibly corresponds to TRBD1 (5 bases). The V and J ends lost 2 bases and 8 bases respectively, with 15 bases between them. CDR3 length: 15 residues. Germline V gene sequence: CDR1 MNHEY, CDR2 SVGAGI. The CDR3 sequence: CASSYEWEGEEKLFF. The CDR3 region has the DNA TGTGCCAGCAGTTACGAGTGGGAAGGGGAGGAAAAACTGTTTTTT.

The rearrangement links TRBV11-3 to TRBJ2-3; 10 bases are shared with TRBD1. V shed 4 bases, J shed 4 bases, and the junction held 2 bases outside the gene matches. The CDR3 spans 14 residues. Germline loops: CDR1 SGHNT, CDR2 YENEEA. Here the CDR3 DNA reads TGTGCCAGCAGCTCCGGACAGGGGGCAGATACGCAGTATTTT. Its protein is CASSSGQGADTQYF.

V and J are TRBV2 and TRBJ2-1; TRBD2 aligns across 8 bases. The CDR3 is 16 amino acids. The V gene's germline CDR1 is SNHLY and CDR2 FYNNEI. With V trimmed by 0 bases and J by 4 bases, 5 bases remained unmatched. The CDR3 region has the DNA TGTGCCAGCAGTGAAGCCCCTAGCGGGCCGTACAATGAGCAGTTCTTC. This encodes CASSEAPSGPYNEQFF.

The chain joins TRBV5-1 to TRBJ1-3; 7 bases line up with TRBD1. V shed 0 bases and J 0 bases; nucleotides not matched to a gene: 6. This CDR3 contains 17 residues. Germline-derived CDR1 and CDR2 are SGHRS and YFSETQ. The CDR3 protein is CASSLGDRVFSGNTIYF. In DNA, the CDR3 is TGCGCCAGCAGCTTGGGAGACAGGGTATTCTCTGGAAACACCATATATTTT.

The V and J genes are TRBV4-2 and TRBJ2-3; 8 nucleotides align to TRBD1. Germline CDR1 LGHNA, CDR2 YNFKEQ. The CDR3 is 16 residues long. V shed 4 bases and J 1 base; nucleotides not matched to a gene: 7. This CDR3 is CASSPRQGPGTDTQYF. CDR3 nucleotide sequence: TGTGCCAGCAGCCCCAGACAGGGGCCAGGCACAGATACGCAGTATTTT.

The gene calls are TRBV18 and TRBJ2-7, with 9 bases aligning to TRBD1. The CDR3 contains 14 residues. Germline V gene data show CDR1 as KGHSH and CDR2 as LQKENI. The V segment lost 4 bases and the J segment 1 base; nucleotides outside the gene matches: 2. The CDR3 sequence is CASSQGTGSYEQYV. CDR3 nucleotide sequence: TGTGCCAGCTCACAAGGGACAGGGTCCTACGAGCAGTACGTC.

This clone was found a few times. The chain employs TRBV18 and TRBJ2-7, with D possibly matching TRBD1 (6 bases). Trimming removed 4 bases at V and 5 bases at J, with 9 bases between. The CDR3 runs 12 residues. From germline, CDR1 is KGHSH and CDR2 LQKENI. CDR3 coding DNA: TGTGCCAGCTCACTCCAGGGGCACGAGCAGTACGTC. This sequence encodes CASSLQGHEQYV.

The V call is TRBV6-5, the J call TRBJ1-2; unclear D gene. Trimming left V 6 bases short and J 3 bases short, with 8 bases between. There are 12 residues in the CDR3. Germline values: CDR1 MNHEY, CDR2 SVGAGI. The DNA of the CDR3 is TGTGCCAGCAGAGAGCACGACTATGGCTACACCTTC. Translating it yields CASREHDYGYTF.

This chain uses TRBV5-1 with TRBJ2-7; weak D call: TRBD1 (5 bases). Trimming removed 0 bases from V and 2 bases from J, with 18 bases in between. The CDR3 length is 17 residues. CDR1 is SGHRS and CDR2 is YFSETQ in the germline V gene. This chain's CDR3 is CASSLVAGLDRPYEQYF. CDR3 nucleotides: TGCGCCAGCAGCTTGGTCGCAGGGTTAGATCGGCCCTACGAGCAGTACTTC.

CDR3 sequence: CASREGKGPGELFF. CDR3 bases: TGTGCCAGCAGAGAAGGGAAGGGTCCCGGGGAGCTGTTTTTT. V usage is TRBV7-6 and J usage is TRBJ2-2; D is unresolved. The germline gives CDR1 SGHVS, CDR2 FNYEAQ. V was clipped by 6 bases and J by 6 bases, with 14 bases between them. There are 14 residues in the CDR3. Combining the CDR3 with reference TRBV7-6 and TRBJ2-2 gives the whole variable domain GAGVSQSPRYKVTKRGQDVALRCDPISGHVSLYWYRQALGQGPEFLTYFNYEAQQDKSGLPNDRFSAERPEGSISTLTIQRTEQRDSAMYRCASREGKGPGELFFGEGSRLTVL.

This sequence joins TRBV9 and TRBJ2-7; TRBD1 aligns across 7 bases. This CDR3 contains 14 residues. The germline CDR1 and CDR2 sequences are SGDLS and YYNGEE. J lost 6 bases, V lost 4 bases, and 10 bases had no gene match. CDR3: CASSLRQGPSEQYF. In DNA, the CDR3 is TGTGCCAGCAGCTTGCGACAGGGCCCCTCCGAGCAGTACTTC.

This rearrangement joins TRBV10-3 to TRBJ2-4; 9 positions agree with TRBD1. Trimming cost V 2 bases and J 11 bases; bases outside gene matches: 7. CDR3 length: 14 residues. CDR1 ENHRY and CDR2 SYGVKD come from the germline V gene. In DNA, the CDR3 is TGTGCCATCAGTGAGGGGGACAGGGTGACTGTTCAGTACTTC. Translation gives CAISEGDRVTVQYF.

The table lists this clone with a count of one. The chain joins TRBV2 to TRBJ1-4; 7 bases match TRBD1. V was pared by 6 bases and J by 0 bases, with 10 bases of the junction left unmatched. CDR1 is SNHLY, CDR2 FYNNEI, per germline. CDR3 length equals 17 residues. CDR3 in amino acids: CASRVKGTVATNEKLFF. For the CDR3, the DNA is TGTGCCAGCAGGGTCAAGGGGACAGTAGCAACTAATGAAAAACTGTTTTTT.

The J gene is TRBJ2-7, the V gene TRBV2; maybe TRBD2 (5 bases). Germline CDR1 and CDR2: SNHLY and FYNNEI. The CDR3 contains 13 residues. V shed 3 bases and J shed 7 bases, with 13 bases lying between them. This CDR3 is CASSDVGSWEQYV. For the CDR3, the DNA is TGTGCCAGCAGTGACGTGGGGAGTTGGGAGCAGTACGTC.

The chain joins TRBV7-9 to TRBJ2-3; D not resolved. V gave up 8 bases and J gave up 0 bases, with 15 bases separating them. This CDR3 has 15 amino acids. CDR1 and CDR2 from the germline V gene are SEHNR and FQNEAQ (reference sequence). The CDR3 nucleotides read TGTGCCAGCCAGAGAGGTCTTACTAGCACAGATACGCAGTATTTT. It translates to CASQRGLTSTDTQYF.

CDR3 sequence (DNA): TGCAGCGGTAGATTCAATGAGCAGTTCTTC. The encoded protein is CSGRFNEQFF. The rearrangement uses TRBV29-1 and TRBJ2-1, with unresolved D. The V gene's germline CDR1 is SQVTM and CDR2 ANQGSEA. Between the trimmed V and J ends, which lost 7 bases and 6 bases, there was a span of 7 bases. CDR3 size: 10 residues.

The genes are TRBV29-1 and TRBJ2-1; D may be TRBD2 (5 bases). Between the trimmed V and J ends, which lost 1 base and 3 bases, there was a span of 10 bases. CDR1 is SQVTM, CDR2 ANQGSEA, per germline. CDR3 length: 14 residues. The CDR3 spells CSVEAEGFYNEQFF. CDR3 coding DNA: TGCAGCGTTGAAGCTGAGGGCTTCTACAATGAGCAGTTCTTC.

The gene calls are TRBV27 and TRBJ1-2, with TRBD1 identical over 8 bases. J gave up 7 bases and V 5 bases, and 6 bases lay outside the gene matches. The CDR3 contains 13 residues. Germline CDR1 and CDR2: MNHEY and SMNVEV (reference sequence). The CDR3 spells CASSPWTGSGYTF. Written as DNA, the CDR3 is TGTGCCAGCAGTCCTTGGACAGGGTCTGGCTACACCTTC.

This clone has just one count. The chain employs TRBV5-6 and TRBJ1-5, with D hard to call. Germline V gene lookup returns CDR1 SGHDT and CDR2 YYEEEE. This CDR3 comprises 15 residues. Trimming stripped 2 bases from V and 6 bases from J, with 15 bases between. The CDR3 spells CASSLRRREGQPQHF. CDR3 in DNA: TGTGCCAGCAGCTTACGGCGAAGGGAGGGTCAGCCCCAGCATTTT.

The chain joins TRBV6-6 to TRBJ2-1, with TRBD2 identical over 7 bases. The V and J ends lost 7 bases and 3 bases, in that order; junction bases with no gene match: 9. The CDR3 runs 15 residues. The germline gives CDR1 MNHNY, CDR2 SVGAGI (reference sequence). CDR3 coding DNA: TGTGCCAGCATCATGCAGCGGGACCTCTACAATGAGCAGTTCTTC. This translates into CASIMQRDLYNEQFF.

This clone has only a few counts. The chain joins TRBV19 to TRBJ2-7; 7 nucleotides line up with TRBD2. CDR1 and CDR2 (germline): LNHDA, SQIVND (reference sequence). V lost 5 bases, J lost 6 bases, and 7 bases stayed unmatched. This CDR3 is built from 13 residues. CDR3 sequence reads: CASSLSAGLEQYV. The CDR3 DNA reads TGTGCCAGTAGTCTCTCAGCGGGACTCGAGCAGTACGTC.